The T cell receptor beta chain described here comes from a study of CD8+ T cells in alopecia areata. At the level of the study: Each of the treated patients was given oral tofacitinib, 5 to 10 mg twice daily, for moderate-to-severe alopecia areata.

Extraction of RNA preceded its reverse transcription into cDNA, which served as the sequencing template. Sequencing used immunoSEQ multiplex PCR; TCRdb keeps in-frame clones, though not all of them. The table records over 250,000 clones, 60% of them present only once. Findings and limits, study-wide: There was only one nonresponder, so it was unclear how baseline CD8+ expansion relates to response.

The sample's treatment: oral pan-JAK inhibitor, 5-10 mg twice daily. The study team obtained lesional scalp punch biopsies and peripheral blood from alopecia areata patients. This clone was seen just once. Its antigen is currently unknown. The clonotype originates from a human donor with alopecia areata. The sample consisted of CD4+ T cells sorted from blood, taken around week 52, from a patient treated with tofacitinib.

CDR3 coding DNA: TGTGCCAGCAGCTTAAGACGGATGAACACTGAAGCTTTCTTT. As protein: CASSLRRMNTEAFF. This chain links TRBV7-9 with TRBJ1-1; D ambiguous. The germline V gene has CDR1 SEHNR and CDR2 FQNEAQ (reference sequence). CDR3 size: 14 residues. V gave up 2 bases and J gave up 0 bases, with 7 bases separating them.